These 32 T cell receptor beta chains came from one sample sequenced in a study of cytomegalovirus exposure and HLA in healthy donors (dated by TCRdb to the late 2010s). Receptor libraries were prepared by the immunoSEQ multiplex PCR assay. The multiplex PCR relied on a mix of 60 forward primers for TCR Vbeta segments and 13 reverse primers for TCR Jbeta segments. Drawn from immuneACCESS, this table holds only the in-frame rearrangements with V and J called that TCRdb kept. Clones are partly lost; checked studies trace under half to an unresolved V gene and leave the rest unexplained. Counted in this sample were approximately 150,000 clones; under 70% of them appeared once. In total, the top ten clones hold about 9.4% of the sample. The sample taken for sequencing was PBMCs. Receptor source: a man aged 25-45 years in good health and CMV-seropositive.

This clone was counted only a few times. The chain couples TRBV5-3 to TRBJ1-5; 8 bases are a match to TRBD1. TRBV5-3 is recorded as an ORF, its role being uncertain. CDR3 length: 18 residues. With V trimmed by 0 bases and J by 0 bases, 8 bases remained unmatched. The DNA for the CDR3 is TGTGCCAGAAGCTTGGGGAACGACAGGGGAGGTAGCAATCAGCCCCAGCATTTT. Its protein product is CARSLGNDRGGSNQPQHF.

The genes are TRBV2 and TRBJ1-5, with D unresolved. This CDR3 spans 16 amino acids. V dropped 6 bases and J dropped 1 base, with 16 bases sitting between them. CDR1 SNHLY and CDR2 FYNNEI come from the germline V gene. The CDR3 is CASRGGRGYSNQPQHF. The CDR3 DNA is TGTGCCAGCAGGGGAGGAAGAGGGTACAGCAATCAGCCCCAGCATTTT. The full variable domain, in which reference TRBV2 and TRBJ1-5 provide the parts outside the CDR3, is EPEVTQTPSHQVTQMGQEVILRCVPISNHLYFYWYRQILGQKVEFLVSFYNNEISEKSEIFDDQFSVERPDGSNFTLKIRSTKLEDSAMYFCASRGGRGYSNQPQHFGDGTRLSIL.

This chain connects TRBV6-6 to TRBJ1-5; TRBD1 is a possible D gene (5 bases). Looked up from germline, CDR1 is MNHNY and CDR2 is SVGAGI (reference sequence). There are 10 residues in the CDR3. V shed 11 bases and J shed 7 bases, with 9 bases lying between them. The CDR3 DNA follows: TGTGCCGCCGGACAACAGCCCCAGCATTTT. It is translated as CAAGQQPQHF.

J is TRBJ2-7 and V is TRBV30; D call uncertain. The CDR3 has 11 amino acids. Trimming took off 4 bases at V and 4 bases at J, with 8 bases between the two ends. Germline V CDR1 and CDR2: GTSNPN, SVGIG (reference sequence). CDR3 DNA: TGTGCCTGGACCCCCGGGTACGAGCAGTACTTC. Translation: CAWTPGYEQYF.

There are a few counts of this clone. The CDR3 protein is CSDRNYWGEGGYTF. CDR3 DNA sequence: TGCAGCGACCGAAATTACTGGGGGGAAGGTGGCTACACCTTC. The chain has TRBV29-1 and TRBJ1-2, with D perhaps TRBD1 (5 bases). There are 14 residues in the CDR3. Germline lookup yields CDR1 SQVTM and CDR2 ANQGSEA. Trimming removed 7 bases at V and 7 bases at J, with 22 bases between. Supplemented by reference TRBV29-1 and TRBJ1-2, the full variable domain reads SAVISQKPSRDICQRGTSLTIQCQVDSQVTMMFWYRQQPGQSLTLIATANQGSEATYESGFVIDKFPISRPNLTFSTLTVSNMSPEDSSIYLCSDRNYWGEGGYTFGSGTRLTVV.

On this clone: Other DNA sequences in the same sample also yield this CDR3. The gene calls are TRBV5-4 and TRBJ2-7; the D gene is possibly TRBD2 (6 bases). The V end was cut by 0 bases, the J end by 0 bases, with 7 bases between. The CDR3 contains 14 residues. The germline CDR1 and CDR2 sequences are SGHNT and YYREEE (reference sequence). In DNA form, the CDR3 reads TGTGCCAGCAGCTTGGCCGGGAGCTCCTACGAGCAGTACTTC. This codes for CASSLAGSSYEQYF.

The chain recombines TRBV27 with TRBJ1-4, with 7 bases matching TRBD1. The germline V gene has CDR1 MNHEY and CDR2 SMNVEV (reference sequence). Losses at the gene ends were 6 bases for V and 4 bases for J; bases not matched to a gene: 5. This CDR3 has 14 amino acids. The CDR3 reads CASRPTGNNEKLFF. As DNA, the CDR3 is TGTGCCAGCAGACCGACAGGGAATAATGAAAAACTGTTTTTT.

Concerning this clone: Different DNA sequences within this sample yield the same CDR3. The chain has TRBV30 and TRBJ2-7; the D is unclear. CDR3 length: 11 amino acids. Germline lookup yields CDR1 GTSNPN and CDR2 SVGIG (reference sequence). V was trimmed by 2 bases and J by 4 bases, leaving 6 bases between them. The CDR3 nucleotides are TGTGCCTGGAGTCGCGGTTACGAGCAGTACTTC. This encodes CAWSRGYEQYF.

The gene calls are TRBV7-9 and TRBJ1-2; TRBD1 matches 8 bases. The ends lost 5 bases at V and 6 bases at J; junction bases unmatched: 5. Looked up from germline, CDR1 is SEHNR and CDR2 is FQNEAQ (reference sequence). The CDR3 loop spans 13 amino acids. The CDR3 sequence: CASSRGQGDGYTF. Here the CDR3 DNA reads TGTGCCAGCAGCCGCGGACAGGGAGATGGCTACACCTTC.

This chain links TRBV30 with TRBJ1-4; a weak D match, TRBD1 (6 bases). This CDR3 contains 16 residues. Deletions cut 4 bases from V and 5 bases from J, with 20 bases between. Germline loops: CDR1 GTSNPN, CDR2 SVGIG (reference sequence). CDR3 bases: TGTGCCTGGATTAACGTAGGGACAACCGGCAATGAAAAACTGTTTTTT. This codes for CAWINVGTTGNEKLFF.

This clone was detected only a few times. This chain uses TRBV10-3 with TRBJ1-2; 8 bases line up with TRBD1. Trimming removed 3 bases from V and 3 bases from J; junction bases left unmatched: 3. Germline values: CDR1 ENHRY, CDR2 SYGVKD. The CDR3 extends over 14 amino acids. CDR3 sequence (DNA): TGTGCCATCAGTGAACGACAGGGGTACTATGGCTACACCTTC. It specifies CAISERQGYYGYTF.

This chain joins TRBV5-1 and TRBJ1-2, with 10 bases fitting TRBD1. From germline, CDR1 is SGHRS and CDR2 YFSETQ. With V trimmed by 1 base and J by 2 bases, 5 bases remained unmatched. The CDR3 has 16 amino acids. The CDR3 sequence is CASSLRTGGVNYGYTF. The DNA for the CDR3 is TGCGCCAGCAGCTTGAGGACAGGGGGAGTAAACTATGGCTACACCTTC.

The DNA for the CDR3 is TGTGCCAGTAGTCCGGACAGCTGGAACACTGAAGCTTTCTTT. Translated, it gives CASSPDSWNTEAFF. The chain is built from TRBV19 and TRBJ1-1, with D possibly matching TRBD1 (6 bases). Germline V gene data show CDR1 as LNHDA and CDR2 as SQIVND (reference sequence). This CDR3 comprises 14 residues. V lost 5 bases to trimming and J lost 1 base, with 11 bases between them.

V gene TRBV2 combines with J gene TRBJ1-4, with 7 bases fitting TRBD1. This CDR3 is built from 16 residues. V shed 4 bases, J shed 4 bases, and the junction held 9 bases outside the gene matches. Per germline, CDR1 SNHLY and CDR2 FYNNEI. CDR3 DNA sequence: TGTGCCAGCAGTGGACCCCCTACAGGGGATAATGAAAAACTGTTTTTT. This gives the protein CASSGPPTGDNEKLFF.

The V and J genes are TRBV7-9 and TRBJ1-5; D is unresolved. This CDR3 is 15 amino acids long. Trimming removed 1 base from V and 1 base from J, with 8 bases in between. Germline CDR1 is SEHNR and CDR2 is FQNEAQ (reference sequence). CDR3 region: CASSLGTLSNQPQHF. The CDR3 nucleotides read TGTGCCAGCAGCTTAGGGACTTTGAGCAATCAGCCCCAGCATTTT.

The rearrangement joins TRBV19 to TRBJ2-1; D is perhaps TRBD2 (6 bases). Germline CDR1 is LNHDA and CDR2 is SQIVND (reference sequence). Trimming pared 3 bases from V and 8 bases from J, leaving 20 bases between. This CDR3 region has 16 residues. In DNA, the CDR3 is TGTGCCAGTAGTATCCCTCCCCGGGAGCAACTGGATGAGCAGTTCTTC. It translates to CASSIPPREQLDEQFF.

This clone has only a few counts. This sequence joins TRBV19 and TRBJ2-7, with 9 bases matching TRBD1. CDR1 and CDR2 (germline): LNHDA, SQIVND (reference sequence). With V trimmed by 2 bases and J by 3 bases, 5 bases remained unmatched. This CDR3 is 15 amino acids long. This CDR3 is CASSIKTGGNYEQYF. The CDR3 region has the DNA TGTGCCAGTAGTATAAAGACAGGGGGGAACTACGAGCAGTACTTC.

V usage is TRBV7-9 and J usage is TRBJ1-1, with D tentatively TRBD1 (5 bases). Trimming took off 4 bases at V and 7 bases at J, with 13 bases between the two ends. Looked up from germline, CDR1 is SEHNR and CDR2 is FQNEAQ (reference sequence). This CDR3 is 13 amino acids long. The CDR3 DNA follows: TGTGCCAGCAGCTCTCCAGGGAACGGTGAAGCTTTCTTT. Its translation: CASSSPGNGEAFF.

This clone appeared a few times. This chain connects TRBV5-6 to TRBJ2-7, with TRBD1 matching over 7 bases. The junction had 11 bases not matched to a gene; V was cut back by 5 bases and J by 6 bases. Germline V gene lookup returns CDR1 SGHDT and CDR2 YYEEEE. The CDR3 consists of 14 residues. CDR3 in amino acids: CASRTGPFGLEQYF. CDR3 coding DNA: TGTGCCAGCAGGACAGGGCCCTTTGGCCTCGAGCAGTACTTC.

About this clone: A junction boundary mismatches the germline segment, possibly from a read error. The V and J genes are TRBV7-9 and TRBJ1-3, with no clear D. Looked up from germline, CDR1 is SEHNR and CDR2 is FQNEAQ (reference sequence). The CDR3 extends over 16 amino acids. For the CDR3, the DNA is TGTTCCAGCAGACCGAGGGAGTTAGGATTGGAAAACACCATATATTTT. Translation gives CSSRPRELGLENTIYF.

The chain couples TRBV27 to TRBJ2-7; 7 nucleotides align to TRBD1. Germline lookup yields CDR1 MNHEY and CDR2 SMNVEV (reference sequence). The CDR3 spans 15 residues. The J segment lost 7 bases and the V segment lost 2 bases, leaving 11 bases of the junction unmatched. The CDR3 protein is CASSLKVDRKGEQYF. In DNA, the CDR3 is TGTGCCAGCAGTTTAAAGGTGGACAGGAAGGGGGAGCAGTACTTC.

The rearrangement uses TRBV6-1 and TRBJ1-5, with D possibly matching TRBD1 (6 bases). CDR3 size: 19 residues. The germline V gene encodes CDR1 MNHNS and CDR2 SASEGT. Deletions cut 4 bases from V and 3 bases from J, with 25 bases between. The chain's CDR3 is CASSAYYGDTNSLNQPQHF. In nucleotides, the CDR3 is TGTGCCAGCAGTGCTTACTATGGGGACACCAATTCCCTCAATCAGCCCCAGCATTTT.

This clone showed up just once. The CDR3 region is CASSTRQGSDTQYF. The CDR3 nucleotides are TGCGCCAGCAGCACGAGGCAGGGTTCAGATACGCAGTATTTT. V usage is TRBV5-1 and J usage is TRBJ2-3; possible D gene TRBD1, 5 bases. Germline assignment: CDR1 SGHRS and CDR2 YFSETQ. The CDR3 is 14 residues long. V was shortened by 4 bases and J by 4 bases, with 13 bases between the two germline ends. The full variable domain, rest sourced from reference TRBV5-1 and TRBJ2-3, is KAGVTQTPRYLIKTRGQQVTLSCSPISGHRSVSWYQQTPGQGLQFLFEYFSETQRNKGNFPGRFSGRQFSNSRSEMNVSTLELGDSALYLCASSTRQGSDTQYFGPGTRLTVL.

For the CDR3, the DNA is TGTGCCAGCACCCCGGGACTCCAAGAGACCCAGTACTTC. This translates into CASTPGLQETQYF. V usage is TRBV5-4 and J usage is TRBJ2-5, with D possibly TRBD2 on 6 matching bases. V lost 6 bases and J lost 1, with 10 bases in between. The CDR3 length is 13 residues. Germline loops: CDR1 SGHNT, CDR2 YYREEE (reference sequence). The variable domain in full, completed from reference TRBV5-4 and TRBJ2-5, reads ETGVTQSPTHLIKTRGQQVTLRCSSQSGHNTVSWYQQALGQGPQFIFQYYREEENGRGNFPPRFSGLQFPNYSSELNVNALELDDSALYLCASTPGLQETQYFGPGTRLLVL.

A few counts support this clone. The chain combines TRBV30 with TRBJ1-1; 7 bases are a match to TRBD1. After removal of 2 bases from V and 5 bases from J, the junction contained 5 bases not matched to a gene. Per the germline V gene, CDR1 is GTSNPN and CDR2 is SVGIG (reference sequence). This CDR3 comprises 13 residues. CDR3 loop: CAWSLTGRTEAFF. The CDR3, as DNA: TGTGCCTGGAGTTTGACAGGGAGGACTGAAGCTTTCTTT.

The chain recombines TRBV28 with TRBJ1-2; D is perhaps TRBD1 (5 bases). Germline loops: CDR1 MDHEN, CDR2 SYDVKM. V shed 4 bases and J shed 4 bases, with 13 bases lying between them. The CDR3 has 14 amino acids. Here the CDR3 DNA reads TGTGCCAGCAGTTCGTTTCAGGGTCGCTATGGCTACACCTTC. Translated: CASSSFQGRYGYTF.

The chain is built from TRBV18 and TRBJ2-4; D not certain. This CDR3 region has 16 residues. Trimming shortened V by 3 bases and J by 7 bases, and 19 bases separated the two germline ends. Germline V gives CDR1 KGHSH, CDR2 LQKENI. CDR3 sequence: CASSPNYGVVENIQYF. The CDR3 DNA reads TGTGCCAGCTCACCTAATTACGGTGTCGTGGAGAACATTCAGTACTTC.

This rearrangement joins TRBV5-1 to TRBJ2-7, with D possibly being TRBD2 (6 bases). Germline assignment: CDR1 SGHRS and CDR2 YFSETQ. The V and J ends lost 4 bases and 3 bases respectively, with 14 bases between them. CDR3 length equals 14 residues. The CDR3 DNA sequence: TGCGCCAGCAGCCCCCGGGACTGGGACTACGAGCAGTACTTC. This translates into CASSPRDWDYEQYF.

The V call is TRBV29-1, the J call TRBJ2-1, with 8 bases lining up with TRBD2. There are 13 residues in the CDR3. CDR1 is SQVTM and CDR2 is ANQGSEA in the germline V gene. Germline trimming cut 5 bases from V and 9 bases from J; bases unmatched to any gene: 9. CDR3 nucleotide sequence: TGCAGCGTTAATCCTAGCGGGTACGGTGAGCAGTTCTTC. It is translated as CSVNPSGYGEQFF.

CDR3 in amino acids: CASSQDLFGEQFF. In nucleotides, the CDR3 is TGCGCCAGCAGCCAAGATCTATTCGGTGAGCAGTTCTTC. The J gene is TRBJ2-1, the V gene TRBV4-1, with D uncertain. Trimming took off 0 bases at V and 9 bases at J, with 9 bases between the two ends. The CDR3 sequence is 13 residues long. Germline assignment: CDR1 MGHRA and CDR2 YSYEKL.

This rearrangement joins TRBV6-5 to TRBJ2-7, with 7 bases matching TRBD1. CDR3 length equals 14 residues. With V trimmed by 2 bases and J by 5 bases, 6 bases remained unmatched. The germline gives CDR1 MNHEY, CDR2 SVGAGI. The CDR3 is CASSYRDRSDEQYF. The DNA for the CDR3 is TGTGCCAGCAGTTACCGGGACAGAAGCGACGAGCAGTACTTC.

This clone appeared a few times. The chain carries TRBV10-3 and TRBJ1-4; D may be TRBD1 (6 bases). The V gene lost 0 bases and the J gene lost 7 bases, with 15 bases spanning the gap. Germline V gene data show CDR1 as ENHRY and CDR2 as SYGVKD. The CDR3 runs to 16 residues. The DNA of the CDR3 is TGTGCCATCAGTGAGTCGACTCATGGGGGCGCTGAAAAACTGTTTTTT. This gives the protein CAISESTHGGAEKLFF.